The 26 T cell receptor beta chains reported below all come from one sample, sequenced in a study of blood T cell repertoires in COVID-19. Clones were sequenced by immunoSEQ multiplex PCR, and TCRdb holds only the in-frame ones, with some missing. The table lists some 270,000 clones, 85% to 90% of them singletons, with around 1.9% in the top ten. Material for sequencing was peripheral blood. These receptors originate from a woman aged 60-75 years with COVID-19, enrolled during active disease.

V and J are TRBV7-9 and TRBJ2-2; 7 nucleotides line up with TRBD1. The CDR3 is made up of 15 amino acids. Germline V lookup: CDR1 SEHNR, CDR2 FQNEAQ (reference sequence). Trimming took 4 bases from V and 4 from J; bases not matched to a gene: 6. CDR3 sequence: CASSSRGPGTGELFF. As DNA, the CDR3 is TGTGCCAGCAGCTCAAGGGGGCCGGGCACCGGGGAGCTGTTTTTT. The full variable domain, with the rest looked up from reference TRBV7-9 and TRBJ2-2, is DTGVSQNPRHKITKRGQNVTFRCDPISEHNRLYWYRQTLGQGPEFLTYFQNEAQLEKSRLLSDRFSAERPKGSFSTLEIQRTEQGDSAMYLCASSSRGPGTGELFFGEGSRLTVL.

This clone was observed a few times. The rearrangement links TRBV20-1 to TRBJ1-2; no clear D. Germline V gene lookup returns CDR1 DFQATT and CDR2 SNEGSKA (reference sequence). The germline V and J ends were trimmed by 6 bases and 7 bases, with 9 bases remaining between them. CDR3 length: 10 residues. The chain's CDR3 is CSALRGGYTF. As DNA, the CDR3 is TGCAGTGCGCTACGAGGTGGCTACACCTTC.

This chain links TRBV7-9 with TRBJ1-2; 12 bases are shared with TRBD1. The trim removed 4 bases at V and 3 bases at J, leaving 3 bases unmatched. This CDR3 spans 15 amino acids. Germline V gives CDR1 SEHNR, CDR2 FQNEAQ (reference sequence). The CDR3 nucleotides are TGTGCCAGCAGCTGGGGACAGGGGGCAGACTATGGCTACACCTTC. Its translation is CASSWGQGADYGYTF. Full variable domain (remainder filled in from reference TRBV7-9 and TRBJ1-2): DTGVSQNPRHKITKRGQNVTFRCDPISEHNRLYWYRQTLGQGPEFLTYFQNEAQLEKSRLLSDRFSAERPKGSFSTLEIQRTEQGDSAMYLCASSWGQGADYGYTFGSGTRLTVV.

The chain combines TRBV5-4 with TRBJ2-5, with TRBD1 matching 8 bases. The CDR3 is made up of 13 amino acids. CDR1 SGHNT and CDR2 YYREEE come from the germline V gene (reference sequence). Germline trimming cut 4 bases from V and 5 bases from J; bases unmatched to any gene: 4. In DNA form, the CDR3 reads TGTGCCAGCAGCGCGGACAGGGTCGAGACCCAGTACTTC. Its protein is CASSADRVETQYF.

This chain uses TRBV27 with TRBJ1-2, with TRBD1 matching over 8 bases. The CDR3 has 18 residues. The trim removed 6 bases at V and 0 bases at J, leaving 15 bases unmatched. Germline assignment: CDR1 MNHEY and CDR2 SMNVEV (reference sequence). In DNA, the CDR3 is TGTGCCAGCAGCCCTAAGGCGGCCAGGGGGCTTGCTAACTATGGCTACACCTTC. Protein sequence: CASSPKAARGLANYGYTF.

The chain links TRBV15 to TRBJ2-3, with 9 positions matching TRBD1. The CDR3 runs to 18 residues. V trimming: 0 bases; J trimming: 4 bases; junction bases outside the gene matches: 11. In germline, CDR1 is LNHNV, CDR2 YYDKDF (reference sequence). The CDR3 here is CATSRDAPGQGTADTQYF. CDR3 sequence (DNA): TGTGCCACCAGCAGAGACGCCCCGGGACAGGGTACCGCAGATACGCAGTATTTT.

In DNA form, the CDR3 reads TGTGCCAGCAGTGAGAGGCAGGGATCGGGTGGCTACACCTTC. This sequence encodes CASSERQGSGGYTF. J is TRBJ1-2 and V is TRBV2, with D maybe TRBD1 (5 bases). The V gene lost 3 bases and the J gene lost 7 bases, with 15 bases spanning the gap. Germline V gives CDR1 SNHLY, CDR2 FYNNEI. The CDR3 has 14 residues.

V usage is TRBV4-2 and J usage is TRBJ1-5; 8 bases are a match to TRBD1. The CDR3 has 16 amino acids. The J segment lost 1 base and the V segment lost 1 base, leaving 3 bases of the junction unmatched. Germline CDR1 LGHNA, CDR2 YNFKEQ. The CDR3 sequence: CASSQGQGTSNQPQHF. CDR3 nucleotides: TGTGCCAGCAGCCAAGGACAGGGGACCAGCAATCAGCCCCAGCATTTT.

This chain joins TRBV5-1 and TRBJ1-2, with D possibly TRBD1 on 6 matching bases. Trimming stripped 5 bases from V and 5 bases from J, with 16 bases between. Germline V gene sequence: CDR1 SGHRS, CDR2 YFSETQ. This CDR3 is 14 amino acids long. The CDR3 protein is CASSSAGAAYGYTF. Here the CDR3 DNA reads TGCGCCAGCAGTTCCGCAGGGGCGGCTTATGGCTACACCTTC.

As for this clone: The sample carries other DNA sequences with the same CDR3. The chain is built from TRBV15 and TRBJ2-3; TRBD2 matches 10 bases. The CDR3 is 15 amino acids. Germline V gene sequence: CDR1 LNHNV, CDR2 YYDKDF (reference sequence). V dropped 4 bases and J dropped 2; count of bases not matched to a gene: 3. The CDR3 here is CATSTLAGATDTQYF. The CDR3 coding sequence is TGTGCCACCAGCACTCTAGCGGGGGCCACAGATACGCAGTATTTT.

The gene calls are TRBV5-1 and TRBJ2-7, with D possibly matching TRBD1 (5 bases). V was clipped by 1 base and J by 4 bases, with 6 bases between them. The CDR3 spans 12 residues. Per germline, CDR1 SGHRS and CDR2 YFSETQ. CDR3: CASSLNRYEQYF. In DNA, the CDR3 is TGCGCCAGCAGCTTGAACAGGTACGAGCAGTACTTC.

This clone was detected once. The chain recombines TRBV5-4 with TRBJ2-3; 8 positions agree with TRBD1. The CDR3 contains 14 residues. Per the germline V gene, CDR1 is SGHNT and CDR2 is YYREEE (reference sequence). J lost 6 bases, V lost 2 bases, and 5 bases had no gene match. CDR3 loop: CASSFDRGWDTQYF. CDR3 sequence (DNA): TGTGCCAGCAGCTTTGACAGGGGTTGGGATACGCAGTATTTT. Full variable domain (missing parts from reference TRBV5-4 and TRBJ2-3): ETGVTQSPTHLIKTRGQQVTLRCSSQSGHNTVSWYQQALGQGPQFIFQYYREEENGRGNFPPRFSGLQFPNYSSELNVNALELDDSALYLCASSFDRGWDTQYFGPGTRLTVL.

The rearrangement joins TRBV2 to TRBJ2-1; the match to TRBD1 covers 8 bases. Germline-derived CDR1 and CDR2 are SNHLY and FYNNEI. This CDR3 is 17 amino acids long. The junction had 11 bases not matched to a gene; V was cut back by 0 bases and J by 7 bases. The CDR3 protein is CASSEALRAGGGNEQFF. CDR3 DNA: TGTGCCAGCAGTGAAGCGCTTAGGGCAGGGGGCGGAAATGAGCAGTTCTTC. Using reference TRBV2 and TRBJ2-1 for the parts outside the CDR3, the full variable domain is EPEVTQTPSHQVTQMGQEVILRCVPISNHLYFYWYRQILGQKVEFLVSFYNNEISEKSEIFDDQFSVERPDGSNFTLKIRSTKLEDSAMYFCASSEALRAGGGNEQFFGPGTRLTVL.

This chain joins TRBV5-4 and TRBJ1-1; D gene uncertain. The CDR3 spans 14 residues. In germline, CDR1 is SGHNT, CDR2 YYREEE (reference sequence). The germline V and J ends were trimmed by 2 bases and 2 bases, with 10 bases remaining between them. CDR3 in amino acids: CASSFRRSNTEAFF. In nucleotides, the CDR3 is TGTGCCAGCAGCTTCAGGAGGAGTAACACTGAAGCTTTCTTT. Filled out from reference TRBV5-4 and TRBJ1-1, the complete variable domain reads ETGVTQSPTHLIKTRGQQVTLRCSSQSGHNTVSWYQQALGQGPQFIFQYYREEENGRGNFPPRFSGLQFPNYSSELNVNALELDDSALYLCASSFRRSNTEAFFGQGTRLTVV.

The chain uses TRBV19 and TRBJ2-1, with TRBD2 matching over 10 bases. CDR1 is LNHDA and CDR2 is SQIVND in the germline V gene (reference sequence). V gave up 5 bases and J gave up 0 bases; unmatched junction bases: 4. The CDR3 consists of 16 residues. CDR3 sequence (DNA): TGTGCCAGTAGTCTTCAGCGGGGGGGCTCCTACAATGAGCAGTTCTTC. Translation: CASSLQRGGSYNEQFF.

The rearrangement joins TRBV5-8 to TRBJ2-7; the D is unclear. The CDR3 runs 14 residues. V lost 4 bases to trimming and J lost 1 base, with 12 bases between them. Germline CDR1 reads SGHTS; CDR2 reads YDEGEE. CDR3 residues: CASSRVLRSYEQYF. DNA for the CDR3: TGTGCCAGCAGCCGCGTGTTGCGGTCCTACGAGCAGTACTTC.

In its sample, this clone was seen once. This rearrangement joins TRBV19 to TRBJ1-5; D remains unclear. Trimming removed 6 bases at V and 2 bases at J, with 8 bases between. In germline, CDR1 is LNHDA, CDR2 SQIVND (reference sequence). The CDR3 loop spans 13 amino acids. The CDR3 nucleotides are TGTGCCAGTAGGCCCACAGGCAATCAGCCCCAGCATTTT. Protein sequence: CASRPTGNQPQHF.

V and J are TRBV7-9 and TRBJ1-5; the D is unclear. This CDR3 region has 12 residues. CDR1 is SEHNR, CDR2 FQNEAQ, per germline (reference sequence). With 8 bases removed from V and 5 bases from J, the gap between germline ends came to 10 bases. CDR3 sequence (DNA): TGTGCCAGCCGTGTCTTCGATCAGCCCCAGCATTTT. Residues: CASRVFDQPQHF.

The gene calls are TRBV7-3 and TRBJ2-1, with a weak D call TRBD2 (6 bases). Germline V gene lookup returns CDR1 SGHTA and CDR2 FQGTGA. The CDR3 spans 12 residues. V gave up 5 bases and J gave up 9 bases, with 11 bases separating them. CDR3 DNA sequence: TGTGCCAGCAGCCTGACTAGTGGTGAGCAGTTCTTC. Protein sequence: CASSLTSGEQFF.

The gene calls are TRBV7-9 and TRBJ1-2, with D hard to call. V gave up 1 base and J gave up 4 bases, with 10 bases separating them. Germline CDR1 and CDR2: SEHNR and FQNEAQ (reference sequence). The length of the CDR3 is 14 residues. The CDR3 sequence is CASSLESGIYGYTF. In DNA, the CDR3 is TGTGCCAGCAGCTTAGAATCAGGAATCTATGGCTACACCTTC. Together with reference TRBV7-9 and TRBJ1-2, the CDR3 gives the full variable domain: DTGVSQNPRHKITKRGQNVTFRCDPISEHNRLYWYRQTLGQGPEFLTYFQNEAQLEKSRLLSDRFSAERPKGSFSTLEIQRTEQGDSAMYLCASSLESGIYGYTFGSGTRLTVV.

The V call is TRBV5-1, the J call TRBJ1-2, with TRBD1 matching over 9 bases. The ends lost 0 bases at V and 2 bases at J; junction bases unmatched: 5. The CDR3 consists of 16 residues. CDR1 and CDR2 from the germline V gene are SGHRS and YFSETQ. DNA of the CDR3: TGCGCCAGCAGCTTGGCGCAGGGACAGGGAAACTATGGCTACACCTTC. As protein: CASSLAQGQGNYGYTF. The full variable domain, its missing parts supplied by reference TRBV5-1 and TRBJ1-2, is KAGVTQTPRYLIKTRGQQVTLSCSPISGHRSVSWYQQTPGQGLQFLFEYFSETQRNKGNFPGRFSGRQFSNSRSEMNVSTLELGDSALYLCASSLAQGQGNYGYTFGSGTRLTVV.

This rearrangement joins TRBV6-2 or TRBV6-3 to TRBJ1-2; D remains unclear. CDR1 and CDR2 from the germline V gene are MNHEY and SVGEGT. CDR3 length equals 13 residues. The V end lost 4 bases, the J end lost 4 bases, and 10 bases lay between the germline ends. The CDR3 nucleotides are TGTGCCAGCAGTTTGTCCCCTAGCTATGGCTACACCTTC. Protein product: CASSLSPSYGYTF.

The chain carries TRBV7-3 and TRBJ1-1, with D perhaps TRBD1 (6 bases). V was shortened by 5 bases and J by 4 bases, with 14 bases between the two germline ends. Germline V gene lookup returns CDR1 SGHTA and CDR2 FQGTGA. This CDR3 is 14 amino acids long. The CDR3 loop is CASSPRGGPTEAFF. CDR3 in DNA: TGTGCCAGCAGCCCGAGGGGGGGCCCCACTGAAGCTTTCTTT.

This chain uses TRBV5-6 with TRBJ2-3; 10 positions agree with TRBD2. Germline CDR1 reads SGHDT; CDR2 reads YYEEEE. J lost 0 bases, V lost 1 base, and 5 bases had no gene match. The CDR3 extends over 17 amino acids. CDR3 sequence: CASSLRILAGSTDTQYF. For the CDR3, the DNA is TGTGCCAGCAGCTTGCGAATACTAGCGGGGAGCACAGATACGCAGTATTTT.

This clone was observed a few times. The V and J genes are TRBV6-1 and TRBJ2-7; D is unresolved. The CDR3 has 12 residues. Germline values: CDR1 MNHNS, CDR2 SASEGT. Trimming took 1 base from V and 4 from J, leaving 5 bases between them. CDR3 amino acids: CASSEVEYEQYF. CDR3 nucleotides: TGTGCCAGCAGTGAAGTAGAGTACGAGCAGTACTTC.

This clone appeared a few times. The rearrangement joins TRBV7-8 to TRBJ1-5, with no clear D. CDR3 length: 16 amino acids. CDR1 is SGHVS, CDR2 FQNEAQ, per germline. With 3 bases removed from V and 0 bases from J, the gap between germline ends came to 12 bases. The CDR3 region is CASSFLTRNSNQPQHF. The DNA of the CDR3 is TGTGCCAGCAGCTTTTTGACAAGAAATAGCAATCAGCCCCAGCATTTT.